The present T cell receptor (beta chain) was sequenced within a study of beta chain features in type 1 diabetes. General study findings and limits: The study found moderately but significantly shorter TCRB CDR3s in all four CD4+ subsets of Type 1 diabetes patients.

This clone was detected a few times. What it recognizes is unknown. Sequencing targeted expressed TCRB transcripts, as all isolated RNA had been reverse transcribed. Sequencing used immunoSEQ multiplex PCR; TCRdb keeps in-frame clones, though not all of them. Here the sample spans under 300,000 clones, under 20% being singletons. After removal of 5 bases from V and 5 bases from J, the junction contained 2 bases not matched to a gene. The length of the CDR3 is 13 residues. Per germline, CDR1 SGHTA and CDR2 FQGNSA. The sequence derives from a man aged 25 to 40 with type 1 diabetes. This rearrangement joins TRBV7-2 to TRBJ1-4; 7 bases are a match to TRBD1. Specimen: naive CD4+ T cells from blood. The CDR3 region is CASSPTGNEKLFF. The CDR3 DNA is TGTGCCAGCAGCCCGACAGGGAATGAAAAACTGTTTTTT.